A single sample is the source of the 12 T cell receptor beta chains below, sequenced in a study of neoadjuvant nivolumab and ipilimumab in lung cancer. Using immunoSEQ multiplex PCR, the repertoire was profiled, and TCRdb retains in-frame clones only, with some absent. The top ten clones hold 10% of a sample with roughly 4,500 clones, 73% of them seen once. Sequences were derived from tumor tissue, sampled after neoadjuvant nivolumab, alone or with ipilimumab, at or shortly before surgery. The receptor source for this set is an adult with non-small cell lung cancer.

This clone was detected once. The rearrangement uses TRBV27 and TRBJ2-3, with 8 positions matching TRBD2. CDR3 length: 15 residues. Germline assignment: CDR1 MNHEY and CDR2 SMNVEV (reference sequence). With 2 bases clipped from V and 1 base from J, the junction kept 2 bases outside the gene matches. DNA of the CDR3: TGTGCCAGCAGTTTAAAGCGGGGGCGCACAGATACGCAGTATTTT. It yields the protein CASSLKRGRTDTQYF.

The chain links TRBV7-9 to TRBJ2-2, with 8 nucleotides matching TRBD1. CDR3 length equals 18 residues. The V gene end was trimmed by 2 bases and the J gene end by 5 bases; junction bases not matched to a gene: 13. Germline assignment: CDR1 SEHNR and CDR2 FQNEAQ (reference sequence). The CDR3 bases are TGTGCCAGCAGCTTACCGTCCTTATCGGGACAGGTTACCGGGGAGCTGTTTTTT. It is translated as CASSLPSLSGQVTGELFF. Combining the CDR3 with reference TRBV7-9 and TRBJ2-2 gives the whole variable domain DTGVSQNPRHKITKRGQNVTFRCDPISEHNRLYWYRQTLGQGPEFLTYFQNEAQLEKSRLLSDRFSAERPKGSFSTLEIQRTEQGDSAMYLCASSLPSLSGQVTGELFFGEGSRLTVL.

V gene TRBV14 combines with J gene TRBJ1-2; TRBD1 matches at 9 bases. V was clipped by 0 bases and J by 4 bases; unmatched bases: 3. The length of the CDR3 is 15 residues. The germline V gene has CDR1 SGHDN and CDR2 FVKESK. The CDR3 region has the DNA TGTGCCAGCAGCCAAGAAGGGACAGGGATCTATGGCTACACCTTC. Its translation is CASSQEGTGIYGYTF.

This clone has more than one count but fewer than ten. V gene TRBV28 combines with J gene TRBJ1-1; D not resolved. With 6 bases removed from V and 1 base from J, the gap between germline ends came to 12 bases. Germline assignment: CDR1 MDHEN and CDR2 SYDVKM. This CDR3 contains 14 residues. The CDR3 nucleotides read TGTGCCAGCAGGAAAGGGCAACCGAACACTGAAGCTTTCTTT. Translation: CASRKGQPNTEAFF.

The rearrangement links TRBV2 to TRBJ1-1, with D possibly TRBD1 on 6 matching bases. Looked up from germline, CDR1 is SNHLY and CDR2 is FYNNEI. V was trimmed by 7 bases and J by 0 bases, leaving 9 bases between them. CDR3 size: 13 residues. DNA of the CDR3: TGTGCCAGCATTCGGGACATGAACACTGAAGCTTTCTTT. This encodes CASIRDMNTEAFF.

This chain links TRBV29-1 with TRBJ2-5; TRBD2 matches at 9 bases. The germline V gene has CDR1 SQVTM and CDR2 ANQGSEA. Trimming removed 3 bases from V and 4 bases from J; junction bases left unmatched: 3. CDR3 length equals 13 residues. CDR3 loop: CSVDQAGGETQYF. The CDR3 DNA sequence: TGCAGCGTTGACCAAGCGGGGGGAGAGACCCAGTACTTC.

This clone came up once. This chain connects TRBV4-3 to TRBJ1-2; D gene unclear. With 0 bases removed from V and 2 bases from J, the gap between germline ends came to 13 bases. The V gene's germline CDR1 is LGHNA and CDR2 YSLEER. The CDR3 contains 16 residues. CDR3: CASSQETGWKNYGYTF. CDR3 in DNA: TGCGCCAGCAGCCAAGAAACCGGGTGGAAAAACTATGGCTACACCTTC.

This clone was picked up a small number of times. CDR3 DNA sequence: TGTGCCAGCAGAACCTGGACAGGTTCTTCGTACGAGCAGTACTTC. Translation: CASRTWTGSSYEQYF. The chain combines TRBV7-9 with TRBJ2-7; TRBD1 agrees at 7 bases. The CDR3 loop spans 15 amino acids. The V and J ends lost 6 bases and 4 bases, in that order; junction bases with no gene match: 12. Germline lookup yields CDR1 SEHNR and CDR2 FQNEAQ (reference sequence).

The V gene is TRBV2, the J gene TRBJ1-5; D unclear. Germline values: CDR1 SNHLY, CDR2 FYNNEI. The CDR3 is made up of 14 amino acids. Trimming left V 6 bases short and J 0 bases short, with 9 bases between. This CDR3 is CASSRTYSNQPQHF. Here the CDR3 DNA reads TGTGCCAGCAGCCGGACGTATAGCAATCAGCCCCAGCATTTT. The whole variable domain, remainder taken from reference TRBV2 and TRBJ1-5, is EPEVTQTPSHQVTQMGQEVILRCVPISNHLYFYWYRQILGQKVEFLVSFYNNEISEKSEIFDDQFSVERPDGSNFTLKIRSTKLEDSAMYFCASSRTYSNQPQHFGDGTRLSIL.

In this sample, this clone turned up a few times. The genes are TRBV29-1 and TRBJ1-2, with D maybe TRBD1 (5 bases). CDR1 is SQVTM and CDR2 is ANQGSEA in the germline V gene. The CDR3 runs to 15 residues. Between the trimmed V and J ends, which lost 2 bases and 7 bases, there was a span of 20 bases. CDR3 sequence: CSVESTSGSGRGYTF. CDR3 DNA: TGCAGCGTTGAATCCACGTCGGGGTCGGGGCGTGGCTACACCTTC.

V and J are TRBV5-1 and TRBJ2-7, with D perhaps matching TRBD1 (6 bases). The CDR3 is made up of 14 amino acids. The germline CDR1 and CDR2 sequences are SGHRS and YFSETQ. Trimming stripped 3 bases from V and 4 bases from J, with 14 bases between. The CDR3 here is CASSSEDRQYEQYF. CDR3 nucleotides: TGCGCCAGCAGCTCCGAGGACAGACAGTACGAGCAGTACTTC.

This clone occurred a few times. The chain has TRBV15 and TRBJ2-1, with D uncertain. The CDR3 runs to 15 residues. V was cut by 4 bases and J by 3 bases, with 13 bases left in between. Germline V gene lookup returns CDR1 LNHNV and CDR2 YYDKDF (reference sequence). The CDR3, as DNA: TGTGCCACCAGCAAGTCGGTTGGGGACTACAATGAGCAGTTCTTC. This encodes CATSKSVGDYNEQFF.